This T cell receptor (beta chain) comes out of a study of molecular identifiers for immune sequencing clone quantification. The CDR3 is made up of 18 amino acids. The ends were cut back, 0 bases at V and 4 bases at J, with 22 bases in the middle. The germline V gene has CDR1 LGHDT and CDR2 YNNKEL (reference sequence). TCRdb ran MiXCR on the PCR reads and lists one entry per CDR3 protein. The sample records 490,000 or so distinct CDR3 sequences, around 23% being singletons. What was sequenced was naive CD8+ T cells from blood, with Jurkat cell RNA spiked in. The subset here: FACS-sorted CD8+CD4-CCR7+CD45RA+ naive T cells. The chain recombines TRBV3-1 with TRBJ2-7; TRBD2 is a possible D gene (6 bases). This TCR was sampled from a human donor in good health. Some libraries in this study had Jurkat cell RNA spiked in. CDR3 residues: CASSQESSAAGLIYEQYF. CDR3 nucleotides: TGTGCCAGCAGCCAAGAGAGCAGTGCAGCGGGTTTAATATACGAGCAGTACTTC.